This T cell receptor (beta chain) was profiled in a study of blood T cells in healthy people across ages. Using a J-beta primer mix together with a sample-barcoded 5' primer, a second PCR was run for roughly 7 to 11 cycles. TCRdb independently ran MiXCR on the 5' RACE reads; one entry per CDR3 protein. The sample records 1.5 million to 2 million distinct CDR3 sequences, around half being singletons. The CDR3 has 16 amino acids. CDR1 and CDR2 (germline): KGHSH, LQKENI. The sample comprised blood. The chain is built from TRBV18 and TRBJ2-5; D gene uncertain. Gene TRBJ2-7 matches the end of the DNA better, so the J call may be wrong. The receptor was derived from a woman between 40 and 50 years old in good health. The CDR3 protein is CASSFSPLTPTYEQYF. CDR3 in DNA: TGTGCCAGCTCATTTTCCCCCCTGACACCAACCTACGAGCAGTACTTC.